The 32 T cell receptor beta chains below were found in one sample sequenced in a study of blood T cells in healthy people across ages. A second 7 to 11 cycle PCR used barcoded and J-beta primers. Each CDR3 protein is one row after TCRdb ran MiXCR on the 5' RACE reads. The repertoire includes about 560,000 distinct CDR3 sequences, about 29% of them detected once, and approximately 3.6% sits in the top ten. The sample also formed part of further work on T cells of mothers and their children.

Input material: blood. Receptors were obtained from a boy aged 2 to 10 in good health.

The CDR3 sequence: CASSARLENSGGFIDTQYF. The CDR3 DNA reads TGCGCCAGCAGTGCCCGCTTGGAGAATAGCGGGGGGTTTATAGATACGCAGTATTTT. The chain joins TRBV5-1 to TRBJ2-3, with 10 bases identical to TRBD2. Trimming removed 5 bases from V and 5 bases from J; junction bases left unmatched: 20. The CDR3 length is 19 residues. CDR1 is SGHRS and CDR2 is YFSETQ in the germline V gene.

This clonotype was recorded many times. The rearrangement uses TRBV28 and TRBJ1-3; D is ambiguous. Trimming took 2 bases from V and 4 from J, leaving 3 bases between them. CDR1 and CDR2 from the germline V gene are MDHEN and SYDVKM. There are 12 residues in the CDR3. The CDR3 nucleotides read TGTGCCAGCAGTTTAAACGGAAACACCATATATTTT. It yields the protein CASSLNGNTIYF. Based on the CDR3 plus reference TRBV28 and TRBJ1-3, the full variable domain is DVKVTQSSRYLVKRTGEKVFLECVQDMDHENMFWYRQDPGLGLRLIYFSYDVKMKEKGDIPEGYSVSREKKERFSLILESASTNQTSMYLCASSLNGNTIYFGEGSWLTVV.

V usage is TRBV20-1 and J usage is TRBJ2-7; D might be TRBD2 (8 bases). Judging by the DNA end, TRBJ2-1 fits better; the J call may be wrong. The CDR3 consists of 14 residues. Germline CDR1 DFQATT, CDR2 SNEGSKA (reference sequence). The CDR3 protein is CSAGGGQNYNEQFF. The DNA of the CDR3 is TGCAGTGCCGGGGGGGGACAGAACTACAATGAGCAGTTCTTC.

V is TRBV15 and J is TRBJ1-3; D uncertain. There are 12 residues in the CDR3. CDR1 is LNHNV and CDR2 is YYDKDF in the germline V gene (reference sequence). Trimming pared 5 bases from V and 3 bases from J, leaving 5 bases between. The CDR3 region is CATSGSGNTIYF. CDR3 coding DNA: TGTGCCACCAGCGGCAGTGGAAACACCATATATTTT.

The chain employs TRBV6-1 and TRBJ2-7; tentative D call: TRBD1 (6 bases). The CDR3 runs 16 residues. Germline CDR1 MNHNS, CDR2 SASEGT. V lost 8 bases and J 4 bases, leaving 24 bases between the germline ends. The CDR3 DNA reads TGTGCCAGCCAACCCAAAACGGGCGTACAGGGTTACGAGCAGTACTTC. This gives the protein CASQPKTGVQGYEQYF.

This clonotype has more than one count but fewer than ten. The CDR3 here is CASSQGTSGGPSQFF. CDR3 coding DNA: TGTGCCAGCAGCCAAGGGACTAGCGGGGGGCCCTCTCAGTTCTTC. The rearrangement uses TRBV12-3 or TRBV12-4 and TRBJ2-1; 15 nucleotides agree with TRBD2. V shed 6 bases and J 13 bases; nucleotides not matched to a gene: 10. This CDR3 contains 15 residues.

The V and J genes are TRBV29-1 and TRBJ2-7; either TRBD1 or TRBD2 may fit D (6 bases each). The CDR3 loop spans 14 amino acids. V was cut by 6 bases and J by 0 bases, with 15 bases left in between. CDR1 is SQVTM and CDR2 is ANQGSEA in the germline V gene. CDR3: CSVDGGSFSYEQYF. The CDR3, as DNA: TGCAGCGTCGACGGGGGCTCCTTCTCCTACGAGCAGTACTTC.

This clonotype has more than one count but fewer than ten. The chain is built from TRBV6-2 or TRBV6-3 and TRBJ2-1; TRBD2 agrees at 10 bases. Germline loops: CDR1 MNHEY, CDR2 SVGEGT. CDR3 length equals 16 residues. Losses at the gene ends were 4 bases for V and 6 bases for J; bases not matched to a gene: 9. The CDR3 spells CASSFIAGGDPNEQFF. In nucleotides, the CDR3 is TGTGCCAGCAGTTTTATAGCGGGAGGCGACCCCAATGAGCAGTTCTTC.

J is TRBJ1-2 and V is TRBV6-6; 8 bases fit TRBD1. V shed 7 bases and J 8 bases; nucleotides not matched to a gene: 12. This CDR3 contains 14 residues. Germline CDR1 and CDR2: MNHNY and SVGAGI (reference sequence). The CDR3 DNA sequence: TGTGCCAGCATAGGACAGGGAGACTATCGGGGCTACACCTTC. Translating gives CASIGQGDYRGYTF.

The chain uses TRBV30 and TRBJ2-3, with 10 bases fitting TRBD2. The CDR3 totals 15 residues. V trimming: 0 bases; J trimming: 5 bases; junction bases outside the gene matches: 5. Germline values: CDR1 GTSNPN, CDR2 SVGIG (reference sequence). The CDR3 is CAWSVRAGGVDTQYF. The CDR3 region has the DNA TGTGCCTGGAGTGTACGAGCGGGAGGGGTAGATACGCAGTATTTT.

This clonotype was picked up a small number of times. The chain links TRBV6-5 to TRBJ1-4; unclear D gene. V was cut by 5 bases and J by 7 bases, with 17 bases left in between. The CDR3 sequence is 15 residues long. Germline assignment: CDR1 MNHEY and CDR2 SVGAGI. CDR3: CASSPSQSGVEKLFF. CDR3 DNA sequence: TGTGCCAGCAGTCCCAGCCAAAGCGGGGTTGAAAAACTGTTTTTT.

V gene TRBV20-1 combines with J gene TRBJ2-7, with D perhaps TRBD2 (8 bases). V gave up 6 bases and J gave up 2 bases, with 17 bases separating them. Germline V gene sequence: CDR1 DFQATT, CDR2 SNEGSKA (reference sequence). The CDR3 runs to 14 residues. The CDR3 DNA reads TGCAGTGCGTTCAACAGGGGACTAGCCTACGAGCAGTACTTC. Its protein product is CSAFNRGLAYEQYF.

The CDR3 DNA is TGTGCCAGCACCCCAACAGGGGCTTGGGGAAACATTCAGTACTTC. It specifies CASTPTGAWGNIQYF. V usage is TRBV12-3 or TRBV12-4 and J usage is TRBJ2-4; 7 nucleotides agree with TRBD1. With V trimmed by 7 bases and J by 6 bases, 12 bases remained unmatched. The length of the CDR3 is 15 residues.

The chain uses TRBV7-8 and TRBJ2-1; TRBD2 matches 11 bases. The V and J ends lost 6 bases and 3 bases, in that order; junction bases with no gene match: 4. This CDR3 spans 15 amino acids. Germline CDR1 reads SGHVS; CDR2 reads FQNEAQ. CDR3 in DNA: TGTGCCAGCAGGGCGGGGACTAGCGGCTACAATGAGCAGTTCTTC. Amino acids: CASRAGTSGYNEQFF.

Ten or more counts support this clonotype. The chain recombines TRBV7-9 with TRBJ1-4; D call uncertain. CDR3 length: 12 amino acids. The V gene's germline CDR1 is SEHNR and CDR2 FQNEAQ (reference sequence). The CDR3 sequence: CATGPGDEKLFF. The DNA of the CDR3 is TGTGCTACCGGGCCCGGGGATGAAAAACTGTTTTTT.

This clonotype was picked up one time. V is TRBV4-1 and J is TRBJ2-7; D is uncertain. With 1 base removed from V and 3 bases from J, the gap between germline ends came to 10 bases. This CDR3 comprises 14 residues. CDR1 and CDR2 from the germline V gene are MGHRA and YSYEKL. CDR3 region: CASSQGGMDYEQYF. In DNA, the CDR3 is TGCGCCAGCAGCCAAGGTGGCATGGACTACGAGCAGTACTTC.

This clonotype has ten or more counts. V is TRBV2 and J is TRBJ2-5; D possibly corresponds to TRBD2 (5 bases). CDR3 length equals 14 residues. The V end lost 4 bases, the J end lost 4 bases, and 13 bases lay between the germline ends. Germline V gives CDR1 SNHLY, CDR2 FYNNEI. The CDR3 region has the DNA TGTGCCAGCAGTGCTAGCTGGGTAGCAGAGACCCAGTACTTC. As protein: CASSASWVAETQYF.

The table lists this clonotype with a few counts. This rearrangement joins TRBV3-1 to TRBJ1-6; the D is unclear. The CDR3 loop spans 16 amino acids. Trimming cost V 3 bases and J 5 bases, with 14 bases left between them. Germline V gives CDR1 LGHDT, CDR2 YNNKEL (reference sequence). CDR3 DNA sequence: TGTGCCAGCAGCCACGAACAGATTTTGAATAATTCACCCCTCCACTTT. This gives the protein CASSHEQILNNSPLHF. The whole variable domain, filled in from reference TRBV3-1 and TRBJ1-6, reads DTAVSQTPKYLVTQMGNDKSIKCEQNLGHDTMYWYKQDSKKFLKIMFSYNNKELIINETVPNRFSPKSPDKAHLNLHINSLELGDSAVYFCASSHEQILNNSPLHFGNGTRLTVT.

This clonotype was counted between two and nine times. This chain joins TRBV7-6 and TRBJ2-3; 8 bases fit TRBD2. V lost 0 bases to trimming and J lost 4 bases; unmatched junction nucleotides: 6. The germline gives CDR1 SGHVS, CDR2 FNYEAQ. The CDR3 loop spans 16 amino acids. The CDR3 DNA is TGTGCCAGCAGCTTAGCGACGAGCGGGGGATCAGATACGCAGTATTTT. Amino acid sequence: CASSLATSGGSDTQYF.

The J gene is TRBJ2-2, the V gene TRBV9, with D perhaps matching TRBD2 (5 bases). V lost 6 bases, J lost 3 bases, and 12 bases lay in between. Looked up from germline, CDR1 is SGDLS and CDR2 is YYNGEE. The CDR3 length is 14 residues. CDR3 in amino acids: CASTPGIYTGELFF. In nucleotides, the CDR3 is TGTGCCAGCACTCCCGGGATCTACACCGGGGAGCTGTTTTTT.

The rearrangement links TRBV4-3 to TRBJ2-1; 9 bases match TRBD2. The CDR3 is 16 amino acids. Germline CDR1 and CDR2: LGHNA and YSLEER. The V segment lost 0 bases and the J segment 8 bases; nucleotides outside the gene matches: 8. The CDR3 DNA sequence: TGCGCCAGCAGCCAAGAGTTTAGCGGGAGTTTTGATGAGCAGTTCTTC. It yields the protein CASSQEFSGSFDEQFF.

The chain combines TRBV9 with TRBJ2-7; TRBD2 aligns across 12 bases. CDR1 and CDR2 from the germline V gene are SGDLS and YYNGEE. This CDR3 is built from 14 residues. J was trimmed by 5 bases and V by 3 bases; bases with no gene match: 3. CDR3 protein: CASSASGRADEQYF. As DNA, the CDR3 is TGTGCCAGCAGCGCTAGCGGGAGGGCAGACGAGCAGTACTTC.

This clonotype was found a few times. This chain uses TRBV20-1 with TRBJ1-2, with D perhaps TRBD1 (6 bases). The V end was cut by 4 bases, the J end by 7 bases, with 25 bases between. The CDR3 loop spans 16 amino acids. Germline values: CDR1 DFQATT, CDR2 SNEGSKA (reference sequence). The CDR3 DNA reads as TGCAGTGCTACCAGCCAACTCCCCGGGACATTGACTGGCTACACCTTC. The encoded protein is CSATSQLPGTLTGYTF.

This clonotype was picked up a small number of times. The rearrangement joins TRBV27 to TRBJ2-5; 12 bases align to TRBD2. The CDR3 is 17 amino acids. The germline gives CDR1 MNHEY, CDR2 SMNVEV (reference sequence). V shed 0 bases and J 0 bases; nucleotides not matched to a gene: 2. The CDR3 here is CASSLSGLAGYQETQYF. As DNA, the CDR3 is TGTGCCAGCAGTTTATCTGGACTAGCGGGGTACCAAGAGACCCAGTACTTC.

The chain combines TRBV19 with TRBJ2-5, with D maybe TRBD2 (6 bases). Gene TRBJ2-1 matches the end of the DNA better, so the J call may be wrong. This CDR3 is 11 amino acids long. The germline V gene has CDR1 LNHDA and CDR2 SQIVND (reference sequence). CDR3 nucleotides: TGTGCCAGTAGTATGGCGGGAGAGCAGTTCTTC. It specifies CASSMAGEQFF.

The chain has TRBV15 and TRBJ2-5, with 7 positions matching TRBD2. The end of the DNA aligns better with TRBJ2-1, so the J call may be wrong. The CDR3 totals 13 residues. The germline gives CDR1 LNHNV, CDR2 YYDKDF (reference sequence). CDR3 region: CATSQRGGDEQFF. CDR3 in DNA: TGTGCCACCAGCCAGCGGGGAGGGGATGAGCAGTTCTTC.

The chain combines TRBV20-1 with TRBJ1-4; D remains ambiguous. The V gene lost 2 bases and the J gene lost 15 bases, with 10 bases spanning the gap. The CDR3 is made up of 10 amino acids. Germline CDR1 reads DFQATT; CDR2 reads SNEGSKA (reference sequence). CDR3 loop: CSARTNVLFF. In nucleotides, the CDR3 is TGCAGTGCTAGAACGAATGTTTTGTTTTTT.

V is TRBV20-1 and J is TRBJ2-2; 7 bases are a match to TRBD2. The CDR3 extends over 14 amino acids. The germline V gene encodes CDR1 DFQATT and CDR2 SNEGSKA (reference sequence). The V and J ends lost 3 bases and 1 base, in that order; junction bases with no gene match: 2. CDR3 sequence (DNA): TGCAGTGCTAGGCCGGGGGGGAACACCGGGGAGCTGTTTTTT. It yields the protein CSARPGGNTGELFF.

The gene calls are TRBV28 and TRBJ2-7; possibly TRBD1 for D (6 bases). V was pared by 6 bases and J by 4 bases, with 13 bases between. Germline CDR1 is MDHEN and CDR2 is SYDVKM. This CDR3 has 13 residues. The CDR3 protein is CASRPTGRYEQYF. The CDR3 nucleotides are TGTGCCAGCAGACCAACAGGGCGTTACGAGCAGTACTTC. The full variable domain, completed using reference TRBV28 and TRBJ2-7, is DVKVTQSSRYLVKRTGEKVFLECVQDMDHENMFWYRQDPGLGLRLIYFSYDVKMKEKGDIPEGYSVSREKKERFSLILESASTNQTSMYLCASRPTGRYEQYFGPGTRLTVT.

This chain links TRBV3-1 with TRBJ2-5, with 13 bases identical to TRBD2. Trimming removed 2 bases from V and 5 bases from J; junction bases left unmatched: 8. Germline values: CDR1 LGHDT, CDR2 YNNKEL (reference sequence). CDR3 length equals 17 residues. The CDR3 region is CASSQTGLAGFGETQYF. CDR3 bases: TGTGCCAGCAGCCAAACGGGACTAGCGGGATTCGGTGAGACCCAGTACTTC.

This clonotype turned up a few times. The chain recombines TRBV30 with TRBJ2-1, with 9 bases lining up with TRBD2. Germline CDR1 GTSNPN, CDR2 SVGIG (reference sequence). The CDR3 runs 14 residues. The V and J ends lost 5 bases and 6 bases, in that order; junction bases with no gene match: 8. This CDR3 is CAWQTSGPSNEQFF. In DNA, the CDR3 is TGTGCCTGGCAGACTAGCGGCCCCAGCAATGAGCAGTTCTTC. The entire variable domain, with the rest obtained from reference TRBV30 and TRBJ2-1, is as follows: SQTIHQWPATLVQPVGSPLSLECTVEGTSNPNLYWYRQAAGRGLQLLFYSVGIGQISSEVPQNLSASRPQDRQFILSSKKLLLSDSGFYLCAWQTSGPSNEQFFGPGTRLTVL.

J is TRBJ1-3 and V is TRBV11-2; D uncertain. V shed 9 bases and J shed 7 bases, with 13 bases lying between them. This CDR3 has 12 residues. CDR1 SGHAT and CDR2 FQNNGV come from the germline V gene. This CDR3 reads CASMEGRNTIYF. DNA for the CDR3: TGTGCCAGTATGGAAGGGAGGAACACCATATATTTT. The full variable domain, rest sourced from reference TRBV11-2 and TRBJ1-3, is EAGVAQSPRYKIIEKRQSVAFWCNPISGHATLYWYQQILGQGPKLLIQFQNNGVVDDSQLPKDRFSAERLKGVDSTLKIQPAKLEDSAVYLCASMEGRNTIYFGEGSWLTVV.